This T cell receptor (beta chain) was retrieved from a study of blood T cell repertoires in COVID-19. At the level of the study: Researchers got acute and convalescent COVID-19 samples from the United States, Italy and Spain.

The V and J ends lost 4 bases and 0 bases respectively, with 11 bases between them. Germline CDR1 is SGDLS and CDR2 is YYNGEE. This CDR3 is built from 14 residues. As originally analysed: The authors estimated nucleated cell counts from reference gene primer amplification. TCRdb's table, derived via immunoSEQ multiplex PCR, lists solely in-frame clones and lacks some. That table gives V, J and clone size, and the DNA gave D and trimming. The sample yields 50,000 to 80,000 clones, more than 70% seen once. Assignment of participants to cohorts was predicated upon participant-reported clinical history. This TCR was recovered from a woman in her forties who had recovered from COVID-19. The chain is built from TRBV9 and TRBJ2-7, with a possible D match to TRBD2 (5 bases). Material for sequencing was PBMCs or T cells enriched from blood (not recorded which). The CDR3 DNA reads TGTGCCAGCAGCCCAGGACGGGGCTCCTACGAGCAGTACTTC. Its protein product is CASSPGRGSYEQYF.